The next 32 T cell receptor beta chains were all read from a single sample in a study of cytomegalovirus exposure and HLA in healthy donors. A multiplex PCR was run with 60 Vbeta primers and 13 Jbeta primers. Sequencing used immunoSEQ multiplex PCR; TCRdb keeps in-frame clones, though not all of them. The sample has roughly 100,000 clones, roughly 77% seen once; the top ten hold 2% to 3%. The material sequenced was PBMCs. All receptors derive from a middle-aged man in good health and CMV-seronegative.

V usage is TRBV19 and J usage is TRBJ2-7; possibly TRBD2 for D (5 bases). CDR3 length: 13 amino acids. CDR1 is LNHDA and CDR2 is SQIVND in the germline V gene (reference sequence). The V gene lost 5 bases and the J gene lost 2 bases, with 10 bases spanning the gap. The DNA of the CDR3 is TGTGCCAGTAGTTGGAGCGGTGCCTACGAGCAGTACTTC. Protein: CASSWSGAYEQYF.

V usage is TRBV4-2 and J usage is TRBJ2-7; 14 bases are a match to TRBD2. Germline V CDR1 and CDR2: LGHNA, YNFKEQ. Trimming cost V 5 bases and J 0 bases; bases outside gene matches: 15. The CDR3 extends over 20 amino acids. The CDR3: CASSFRRPGTSGGPSYEQYF. CDR3 in DNA: TGTGCCAGCAGCTTCCGTCGTCCCGGGACTAGCGGGGGCCCCTCCTACGAGCAGTACTTC.

V gene TRBV28 combines with J gene TRBJ2-5; TRBD1 matches at 7 bases. CDR3 size: 18 residues. Looked up from germline, CDR1 is MDHEN and CDR2 is SYDVKM. The V gene end was trimmed by 4 bases and the J gene end by 1 base; junction bases not matched to a gene: 15. CDR3 in DNA: TGTGCCAGCAGTTCGATAGGGGAGACAGGGCGATTCCAAGAGACCCAGTACTTC. This sequence encodes CASSSIGETGRFQETQYF.

The chain employs TRBV10-3 and TRBJ2-3, with 10 bases aligning to TRBD1. This CDR3 is 14 amino acids long. V lost 6 bases and J lost 5; bases outside the gene matches: 5. Per the germline V gene, CDR1 is ENHRY and CDR2 is SYGVKD. CDR3 nucleotide sequence: TGTGCCATCAGGATGACAGGGGGCATAGATACGCAGTATTTT. Protein: CAIRMTGGIDTQYF.

The V gene is TRBV10-2, the J gene TRBJ2-7; TRBD2 matches at 9 bases. The V gene's germline CDR1 is WSHSY and CDR2 SAAADI. The CDR3 has 15 amino acids. Trimming removed 6 bases from V and 3 bases from J; junction bases left unmatched: 9. CDR3 bases: TGCGCCAGCAGCTCCGCTAGCGGGGAGAGCTACGAGCAGTACTTC. This sequence encodes CASSSASGESYEQYF.

This chain links TRBV11-2 with TRBJ2-2; D is possibly TRBD1 (6 bases). There are 16 residues in the CDR3. Germline loops: CDR1 SGHAT, CDR2 FQNNGV. The ends were cut back, 0 bases at V and 2 bases at J, with 10 bases in the middle. The CDR3 DNA reads as TGTGCCAGCAGCTTAGAAACAGGGTTAAACACCGGGGAGCTGTTTTTT. Amino acids: CASSLETGLNTGELFF.

The chain has TRBV7-8 and TRBJ1-2, with 7 bases lining up with TRBD1. The CDR3 runs to 16 residues. The V segment lost 1 base and the J segment 3 bases; nucleotides outside the gene matches: 8. Looked up from germline, CDR1 is SGHVS and CDR2 is FQNEAQ. CDR3 in DNA: TGTGCCAGCAGCTTAGTCTCCACAGGGGCGTACTATGGCTACACCTTC. This translates into CASSLVSTGAYYGYTF.

The V and J genes are TRBV2 and TRBJ1-2; perhaps TRBD1 as D (5 bases). In germline, CDR1 is SNHLY, CDR2 FYNNEI. This CDR3 has 13 amino acids. The V and J ends lost 1 base and 3 bases respectively, with 6 bases between them. In DNA form, the CDR3 reads TGTGCCAGCAGTGAAGGCAGGGACTATGGCTACACCTTC. It specifies CASSEGRDYGYTF.

This clone showed up just a few times. The V call is TRBV4-1, the J call TRBJ2-2, with D unresolved. The CDR3 runs to 15 residues. The V end was cut by 6 bases, the J end by 0 bases, with 11 bases between. From germline, CDR1 is MGHRA and CDR2 YSYEKL. The CDR3 DNA follows: TGCGCCAGCAGGAGAATGGGCCCGAACACCGGGGAGCTGTTTTTT. Protein product: CASRRMGPNTGELFF.

V usage is TRBV15 and J usage is TRBJ2-1; D perhaps matches TRBD2 (7 bases). Trimming took off 5 bases at V and 6 bases at J, with 20 bases between the two ends. The germline CDR1 and CDR2 sequences are LNHNV and YYDKDF (reference sequence). The CDR3 covers 16 residues. In nucleotides, the CDR3 is TGTGCCACCAGCCCGGCCCGGGGGGCCCAGGCCAATGAGCAGTTCTTC. Encoded protein: CATSPARGAQANEQFF.

The chain carries TRBV14 and TRBJ2-1; 9 bases agree with TRBD2. Germline V CDR1 and CDR2: SGHDN, FVKESK. The V segment lost 1 base and the J segment 5 bases; nucleotides outside the gene matches: 6. The CDR3 sequence is 16 residues long. The CDR3 reads CASSQGRGGRHNEQFF. CDR3 nucleotides: TGTGCCAGCAGCCAAGGGCGGGGGGGTCGACACAATGAGCAGTTCTTC.

The genes are TRBV4-1 and TRBJ2-3; 10 bases are a match to TRBD2. The V gene end was trimmed by 3 bases and the J gene end by 8 bases; junction bases not matched to a gene: 11. Germline loops: CDR1 MGHRA, CDR2 YSYEKL. The CDR3 is 16 amino acids. This CDR3 is CASSQSASGGAGTQYF. CDR3 nucleotide sequence: TGCGCCAGCAGCCAGAGTGCAAGCGGGGGGGCGGGTACGCAGTATTTT.

This clone was seen a handful of times. The chain couples TRBV5-1 to TRBJ1-1, with D hard to call. Trimming took 0 bases from V and 1 from J, leaving 4 bases between them. The germline gives CDR1 SGHRS, CDR2 YFSETQ. The CDR3 contains 13 residues. This CDR3 reads CASSLAGNTEAFF. CDR3 nucleotide sequence: TGCGCCAGCAGCTTGGCAGGGAACACTGAAGCTTTCTTT.

The rearrangement joins TRBV5-3 to TRBJ2-2; D is perhaps TRBD2 (6 bases). TRBV5-3 has ORF status, its function being uncertain. The V gene lost 0 bases and the J gene lost 1 base, with 13 bases spanning the gap. This CDR3 is 17 amino acids long. The CDR3 DNA is TGTGCCAGAAGCTTGGCCACGGGACTGATGAACACCGGGGAGCTGTTTTTT. Translation gives CARSLATGLMNTGELFF.

The sample holds one count of this clone. The chain uses TRBV5-1 and TRBJ2-2; TRBD2 agrees at 14 bases. The germline V gene has CDR1 SGHRS and CDR2 YFSETQ. The CDR3 runs to 17 residues. The V and J ends lost 4 bases and 6 bases, in that order; junction bases with no gene match: 8. The CDR3 DNA reads as TGCGCCAGCAGCCCGACTAGCGGGGGGGTTGTGCCCGGGGAGCTGTTTTTT. It encodes CASSPTSGGVVPGELFF.

This chain uses TRBV11-2 with TRBJ2-7; D is unresolved. Germline CDR1 and CDR2: SGHAT and FQNNGV. The CDR3 totals 13 residues. The germline V and J ends were trimmed by 0 bases and 9 bases, with 12 bases remaining between them. The CDR3: CASSLETVQVQYF. CDR3 coding DNA: TGTGCCAGCAGCTTAGAGACGGTCCAGGTGCAGTACTTC.

This sequence joins TRBV6-1 and TRBJ1-2, with D possibly being TRBD1 (5 bases). Germline V gene lookup returns CDR1 MNHNS and CDR2 SASEGT. V lost 2 bases to trimming and J lost 8 bases, with 21 bases between them. The CDR3 is 16 residues long. CDR3 in DNA: TGTGCCAGCAGTGAATCGGAGCTGGGGGGGAAGAGCGGCTACACCTTC. Translating it yields CASSESELGGKSGYTF.

The chain combines TRBV29-1 with TRBJ1-1; D gene unclear. The ends were cut back, 5 bases at V and 6 bases at J, with 16 bases in the middle. The germline CDR1 and CDR2 sequences are SQVTM and ANQGSEA. The CDR3 runs 13 residues. The CDR3 sequence: CSVHLANNPEAFF. CDR3 DNA: TGCAGCGTTCACTTAGCCAACAACCCTGAAGCTTTCTTT.

This clone was seen a single time. This chain links TRBV7-6 with TRBJ2-2, with a weak D call TRBD2 (6 bases). CDR1 and CDR2 (germline): SGHVS, FNYEAQ. V was shortened by 2 bases and J by 0 bases, with 10 bases between the two germline ends. The CDR3 is made up of 16 amino acids. This CDR3 reads CASSLRLVANTGELFF. CDR3 coding DNA: TGTGCCAGCAGCTTACGACTAGTCGCGAACACCGGGGAGCTGTTTTTT.

V and J are TRBV6-6 and TRBJ2-7; the match to TRBD2 covers 14 bases. The germline CDR1 and CDR2 sequences are MNHNY and SVGAGI (reference sequence). The CDR3 loop spans 16 amino acids. Trimming took 5 bases from V and 5 from J; bases not matched to a gene: 8. CDR3 bases: TGTGCCAGCAGTGGGATGACTAGCGGGGGGGCCAACGAGCAGTACTTC. It is translated as CASSGMTSGGANEQYF.

The J gene is TRBJ1-2, the V gene TRBV5-1, with TRBD1 matching over 9 bases. This CDR3 spans 17 amino acids. Germline V gene data show CDR1 as SGHRS and CDR2 as YFSETQ. V dropped 7 bases and J dropped 7; count of bases not matched to a gene: 20. The CDR3 region has the DNA TGCGCCAGCGGCCCGGGACAGGGCCTACCAGGTCGCGGTGGCTACACCTTC. Its protein product is CASGPGQGLPGRGGYTF. Filled out from reference TRBV5-1 and TRBJ1-2, the complete variable domain reads KAGVTQTPRYLIKTRGQQVTLSCSPISGHRSVSWYQQTPGQGLQFLFEYFSETQRNKGNFPGRFSGRQFSNSRSEMNVSTLELGDSALYLCASGPGQGLPGRGGYTFGSGTRLTVV.

The chain links TRBV5-1 to TRBJ1-5; D unclear. The germline V and J ends were trimmed by 0 bases and 5 bases, with 6 bases remaining between them. There are 13 residues in the CDR3. From germline, CDR1 is SGHRS and CDR2 YFSETQ. CDR3 nucleotides: TGCGCCAGCAGCTTGGACGCAGATCAGCCCCAGCATTTT. Protein sequence: CASSLDADQPQHF.

The chain combines TRBV21-1 with TRBJ1-5. TRBV21-1 is a known pseudogene. The CDR3 is made up of 20 amino acids. CDR3: CASSKDLRGLGARGNQPQHF. In nucleotides, the CDR3 is TGTGCCAGCAGCAAAGATCTTCGCGGACTGGGTGCTCGAGGCAATCAGCCCCAGCATTTT.

The genes are TRBV7-9 and TRBJ1-1; 11 nucleotides align to TRBD1. J gave up 2 bases and V 8 bases, and 7 bases lay outside the gene matches. The germline gives CDR1 SEHNR, CDR2 FQNEAQ (reference sequence). The CDR3 extends over 15 amino acids. CDR3 sequence (DNA): TGTGCCAGCTCGAGGACAGGGGGCGCTAACACTGAAGCTTTCTTT. Its translation is CASSRTGGANTEAFF.

The chain links TRBV27 to TRBJ1-1; D unresolved. This CDR3 has 14 amino acids. V was clipped by 2 bases and J by 0 bases, with 7 bases between them. Germline CDR1 is MNHEY and CDR2 is SMNVEV (reference sequence). CDR3: CASSLLALNTEAFF. CDR3 in DNA: TGTGCCAGCAGTTTACTGGCCCTGAACACTGAAGCTTTCTTT.

The chain recombines TRBV27 with TRBJ1-1; D uncertain. This CDR3 is built from 18 residues. V was shortened by 0 bases and J by 1 base, with 18 bases between the two germline ends. Germline values: CDR1 MNHEY, CDR2 SMNVEV (reference sequence). DNA of the CDR3: TGTGCCAGCAGTTTATCTCCCCCCTTCACTGGTAGGAACACTGAAGCTTTCTTT. It encodes CASSLSPPFTGRNTEAFF.

J is TRBJ2-4 and V is TRBV4-2; 7 bases agree with TRBD1. Trimming removed 0 bases from V and 8 bases from J; junction bases left unmatched: 4. Germline CDR1 and CDR2: LGHNA and YNFKEQ. The CDR3 length is 14 residues. The CDR3 spells CASSQERGQDIQYF. The CDR3 DNA follows: TGTGCCAGCAGCCAAGAGAGGGGGCAGGACATTCAGTACTTC.

The chain employs TRBV6-6 and TRBJ2-2, with TRBD2 matching over 10 bases. This CDR3 spans 15 amino acids. CDR1 MNHNY and CDR2 SVGAGI come from the germline V gene (reference sequence). V gave up 6 bases and J gave up 1 base; unmatched junction bases: 2. In DNA, the CDR3 is TGTGCCAGCAGAAGACTAGCGGGGAACACCGGGGAGCTGTTTTTT. It translates to CASRRLAGNTGELFF.

The chain employs TRBV6-6 and TRBJ2-1; TRBD1 might be the D (6 bases). Trimming removed 7 bases from V and 6 bases from J, with 19 bases in between. Germline CDR1 is MNHNY and CDR2 is SVGAGI (reference sequence). The CDR3 sequence is 15 residues long. The CDR3 spells CASKQYQGSGNEQFF. Written as DNA, the CDR3 is TGTGCCAGCAAACAATATCAGGGGTCCGGCAATGAGCAGTTCTTC.

V is TRBV6-5 and J is TRBJ1-6, with 9 bases matching TRBD1. CDR3 length: 14 residues. Germline CDR1 reads MNHEY; CDR2 reads SVGAGI. V lost 2 bases, J lost 7 bases, and 0 bases stayed unmatched. The CDR3 here is CASSYDRGNSPLHF. For the CDR3, the DNA is TGTGCCAGCAGTTACGACAGGGGGAATTCACCCCTCCACTTT.

The V call is TRBV2, the J call TRBJ2-7; tentatively, D is TRBD1 (5 bases). The V end lost 5 bases, the J end lost 4 bases, and 9 bases lay between the germline ends. Germline loops: CDR1 SNHLY, CDR2 FYNNEI. The CDR3 is 12 residues long. DNA for the CDR3: TGTGCCAGCAGTAAACAGGTGTACGAGCAGTACTTC. Its translation: CASSKQVYEQYF. Using reference TRBV2 and TRBJ2-7 for the parts outside the CDR3, the full variable domain is EPEVTQTPSHQVTQMGQEVILRCVPISNHLYFYWYRQILGQKVEFLVSFYNNEISEKSEIFDDQFSVERPDGSNFTLKIRSTKLEDSAMYFCASSKQVYEQYFGPGTRLTVT.

The V call is TRBV5-1, the J call TRBJ2-1; D gene unclear. Between the trimmed V and J ends, which lost 2 bases and 0 bases, there was a span of 12 bases. From germline, CDR1 is SGHRS and CDR2 YFSETQ. The length of the CDR3 is 16 residues. As DNA, the CDR3 is TGCGCCAGCAGCTTTCGTCGAAAGAGCTCCTACAATGAGCAGTTCTTC. It translates to CASSFRRKSSYNEQFF.